Shown below are 22 T cell receptor beta chains from a single sample sequenced in a study of CD8+ T cells in alopecia areata. Treatment here: oral pan-JAK inhibitor, 5-10 mg twice daily. Reverse transcription of extracted RNA yielded cDNA, which provided the sequencing template. The repertoire was sequenced with immunoSEQ multiplex PCR; TCRdb's copy has only in-frame clones and lacks some. The sample comprises just over 150,000 clones, just over 65% of which are singletons, and about 0.94% rests with the top ten. The sequencing here drew on CD4+ T cells sorted from blood, taken at week 4, from a patient treated with tofacitinib. These receptors originate from a human donor with alopecia areata.

The rearrangement joins TRBV27 to TRBJ2-4, with 13 bases identical to TRBD2. The CDR3 consists of 13 residues. The ends lost 3 bases at V and 13 bases at J; junction bases unmatched: 3. Germline V gives CDR1 MNHEY, CDR2 SMNVEV (reference sequence). The CDR3 region is CASSFGLAGEQYF. The CDR3 DNA reads TGTGCCAGCAGTTTCGGACTAGCGGGGGAACAGTACTTC.

There are a few counts of this clone. J is TRBJ2-6 and V is TRBV27; 8 nucleotides align to TRBD1. The length of the CDR3 is 18 residues. Germline lookup yields CDR1 MNHEY and CDR2 SMNVEV (reference sequence). V shed 4 bases and J 0 bases; nucleotides not matched to a gene: 8. The CDR3, as DNA: TGTGCCAGCAGTTGGGGGACAGGACCCCTCTCTGGGGCCAACGTCCTGACTTTC. This encodes CASSWGTGPLSGANVLTF.

This chain uses TRBV27 with TRBJ2-7; D call uncertain. CDR3 size: 14 residues. V was pared by 6 bases and J by 2 bases, with 14 bases between. Germline V gene data show CDR1 as MNHEY and CDR2 as SMNVEV (reference sequence). For the CDR3, the DNA is TGTGCCAGCAGGCCGGGCTACGATACCTACGAGCAGTACTTC. It encodes CASRPGYDTYEQYF.

This clone turned up a few times. The chain combines TRBV30 with TRBJ2-2, with D possibly being TRBD2 (6 bases). V lost 2 bases and J 1 base, leaving 8 bases between the germline ends. This CDR3 contains 14 residues. Germline CDR1 and CDR2: GTSNPN and SVGIG (reference sequence). CDR3 residues: CAWSTGLNTGELFF. The CDR3 coding sequence is TGTGCCTGGAGTACGGGACTGAACACCGGGGAGCTGTTTTTT.

The rearrangement joins TRBV19 to TRBJ2-5; TRBD1 matches 9 bases. Germline V CDR1 and CDR2: LNHDA, SQIVND (reference sequence). The CDR3 is 14 residues long. The V and J ends lost 7 bases and 1 base, in that order; junction bases with no gene match: 4. The CDR3 loop reads CASNRGRGQETQYF. For the CDR3, the DNA is TGTGCCAGTAACAGGGGGCGCGGCCAAGAGACCCAGTACTTC.

The chain links TRBV7-8 to TRBJ1-1; a possible D gene is TRBD1 (5 bases). The CDR3 runs 14 residues. CDR1 SGHVS and CDR2 FQNEAQ come from the germline V gene. V shed 3 bases and J shed 0 bases, with 8 bases lying between them. The CDR3 is CASSFSGLNTEAFF. The CDR3 DNA is TGTGCCAGCAGCTTTTCAGGGCTGAACACTGAAGCTTTCTTT. Variable domain in full (rest from reference TRBV7-8 and TRBJ1-1): GAGVSQSPRYKVAKRGQDVALRCDPISGHVSLFWYQQALGQGPEFLTYFQNEAQLDKSGLPSDRFFAERPEGSVSTLKIQRTQQEDSAVYLCASSFSGLNTEAFFGQGTRLTVV.

Concerning this clone: Different DNA sequences within this sample yield the same CDR3. CDR3 coding DNA: TGCAGCGGAACGGGTAACACTGAAGCTTTCTTT. This gives the protein CSGTGNTEAFF. The chain links TRBV29-1 to TRBJ1-1; D is unclear. Deletions cut 7 bases from V and 2 bases from J, with 8 bases between. Germline CDR1 SQVTM, CDR2 ANQGSEA. The CDR3 covers 11 residues.

This clone was counted a few times. V usage is TRBV29-1 and J usage is TRBJ2-3; D not resolved. Germline CDR1 and CDR2: SQVTM and ANQGSEA. V lost 6 bases and J 3 bases, leaving 7 bases between the germline ends. This CDR3 is 11 amino acids long. CDR3 sequence: CSVGITDTQYF. For the CDR3, the DNA is TGCAGCGTGGGAATTACAGATACGCAGTATTTT.

V usage is TRBV29-1 and J usage is TRBJ2-7; the D gene is possibly TRBD2 (5 bases). The CDR3 covers 14 residues. Germline V CDR1 and CDR2: SQVTM, ANQGSEA. V lost 6 bases, J lost 5 bases, and 20 bases lay in between. CDR3 nucleotide sequence: TGCAGCGTCCGGGAAACCGGGTTCGAGCACGAGCAGTACTTC. It encodes CSVRETGFEHEQYF.

The J gene is TRBJ2-1, the V gene TRBV30, with D uncertain. CDR3 length: 11 residues. Trimming cost V 2 bases and J 8 bases, with 7 bases left between them. The germline V gene encodes CDR1 GTSNPN and CDR2 SVGIG (reference sequence). DNA for the CDR3: TGTGCCTGGAGTCTTAGAGATGAGCAGTTCTTC. Translation: CAWSLRDEQFF.

The chain couples TRBV5-1 to TRBJ2-7, with no clear D. Germline assignment: CDR1 SGHRS and CDR2 YFSETQ. The V and J ends lost 0 bases and 6 bases respectively, with 16 bases between them. The CDR3 totals 15 residues. The CDR3 DNA reads TGCGCCAGCAGCTTGGCCCCGACGCCTCCCCTCGAGCAGTACTTC. Translated, it gives CASSLAPTPPLEQYF.

The chain carries TRBV5-1 and TRBJ1-2, with D unresolved. V was pared by 4 bases and J by 8 bases, with 12 bases between. The CDR3 has 12 amino acids. From germline, CDR1 is SGHRS and CDR2 YFSETQ. The CDR3 sequence is CASSQPSTGYTF. CDR3 DNA sequence: TGCGCCAGCAGCCAACCTTCGACGGGCTACACCTTC.

This clone has only one observation. This sample includes further DNA sequences coding for the same CDR3. J is TRBJ1-6 and V is TRBV5-6; D unclear. Trimming pared 0 bases from V and 10 bases from J, leaving 5 bases between. Germline CDR1 SGHDT, CDR2 YYEEEE. The CDR3 is 12 amino acids. The CDR3 is CASSLVNSPLHF. For the CDR3, the DNA is TGTGCCAGCAGCTTGGTCAACTCACCCCTCCACTTT. The full variable domain, with the rest looked up from reference TRBV5-6 and TRBJ1-6, is DAGVTQSPTHLIKTRGQQVTLRCSPKSGHDTVSWYQQALGQGPQFIFQYYEEEERQRGNFPDRFSGHQFPNYSSELNVNALLLGDSALYLCASSLVNSPLHFGNGTRLTVT.

This chain joins TRBV25-1 and TRBJ2-1; 7 positions match TRBD1. J was trimmed by 4 bases and V by 2 bases; bases with no gene match: 2. From germline, CDR1 is MGHDK and CDR2 SYGVNS. CDR3 size: 14 residues. This CDR3 is CASSEGDRYNEQFF. CDR3 nucleotides: TGTGCCAGCAGTGAAGGGGACAGATACAATGAGCAGTTCTTC.

This clone was seen more than once but under ten times. This rearrangement joins TRBV27 to TRBJ2-6; D is unclear. This CDR3 has 14 residues. V lost 6 bases and J lost 2, with 8 bases in between. From germline, CDR1 is MNHEY and CDR2 SMNVEV (reference sequence). DNA of the CDR3: TGTGCCAGCAGCTCCGTGGCTGGGGCCAACGTCCTGACTTTC. Amino acids: CASSSVAGANVLTF.

The CDR3 DNA follows: TGCAGCGTTGTAGGCTTGCGGAGTCAAGAGACCCAGTACTTC. Its protein is CSVVGLRSQETQYF. The chain links TRBV29-1 to TRBJ2-5; D remains unclear. Looked up from germline, CDR1 is SQVTM and CDR2 is ANQGSEA. CDR3 length: 14 amino acids. Trimming pared 4 bases from V and 2 bases from J, leaving 14 bases between.

The CDR3 spells CASSSLGEGTEAFF. The CDR3 nucleotides are TGTGCCAGCAGTTCCTTGGGGGAGGGGACTGAAGCTTTCTTT. This chain links TRBV11-2 with TRBJ1-1, with a tentative D call TRBD1 (5 bases). CDR3 length equals 14 residues. Trimming left V 6 bases short and J 5 bases short, with 16 bases between. Germline lookup yields CDR1 SGHAT and CDR2 FQNNGV.

This CDR3 reads CASSQGGQGQGGYNEQFF. As DNA, the CDR3 is TGTGCCAGCAGCCAAGGTGGCCAGGGGCAGGGGGGCTACAATGAGCAGTTCTTC. The J gene is TRBJ2-1, the V gene TRBV4-2; TRBD1 might be the D (7 bases). The CDR3 is 18 amino acids. Germline V gene lookup returns CDR1 LGHNA and CDR2 YNFKEQ. V was pared by 1 base and J by 3 bases, with 19 bases between.

The chain uses TRBV2 and TRBJ2-1; 7 bases agree with TRBD1. The CDR3 has 16 amino acids. V lost 7 bases and J lost 1; bases outside the gene matches: 10. Germline CDR1 SNHLY, CDR2 FYNNEI. Written as DNA, the CDR3 is TGTGCCAGCATAGGGCAACAGGGGCTGTCCTACAATGAGCAGTTCTTC. This sequence encodes CASIGQQGLSYNEQFF.

The chain's CDR3 is CASSLRDRGGYTF. As DNA, the CDR3 is TGTGCCAGCAGCTTAAGGGACAGGGGTGGCTACACCTTC. J is TRBJ1-2 and V is TRBV7-9; TRBD1 matches at 10 bases. This CDR3 comprises 13 residues. Trimming at V came to 2 bases and at J to 7 bases, leaving 1 base not matched to a gene. The germline gives CDR1 SEHNR, CDR2 FQNEAQ (reference sequence).

This chain connects TRBV30 to TRBJ2-7, with D uncertain. Trimming pared 6 bases from V and 2 bases from J, leaving 17 bases between. The CDR3 is 14 amino acids. CDR1 is GTSNPN, CDR2 SVGIG, per germline (reference sequence). The chain's CDR3 is CACIKPHGAYEQYF. In DNA form, the CDR3 reads TGTGCCTGCATTAAGCCCCATGGGGCCTACGAGCAGTACTTC.

The chain joins TRBV30 to TRBJ1-2; possibly TRBD1 for D (6 bases). The CDR3 is 13 residues long. Germline loops: CDR1 GTSNPN, CDR2 SVGIG (reference sequence). The ends were cut back, 2 bases at V and 6 bases at J, with 13 bases in the middle. The CDR3 bases are TGTGCCTGGAGTATCCTTACAGGGAATGGCTACACCTTC. Amino acid sequence: CAWSILTGNGYTF.